The 24 T cell receptor beta chains reported below all come from one sample, sequenced in a study of blood T cell repertoires in COVID-19. Sequenced by immunoSEQ multiplex PCR; TCRdb stores in-frame clones only, minus some. The sample records some 260,000 clones, 88% being singletons. What was sequenced was peripheral blood. The receptors here all came from an elderly man with acute or convalescent COVID-19.

The gene calls are TRBV12-3 or TRBV12-4 and TRBJ1-1; D ambiguous. The CDR3 length is 13 residues. The V end was cut by 2 bases, the J end by 2 bases, with 6 bases between. CDR3 loop: CASSLTSNTEAFF. CDR3 coding DNA: TGTGCCAGCAGTTTAACATCTAACACTGAAGCTTTCTTT.

The chain couples TRBV6-6 to TRBJ1-2, with TRBD1 matching over 10 bases. The V segment lost 0 bases and the J segment 8 bases; nucleotides outside the gene matches: 9. Germline CDR1 is MNHNY and CDR2 is SVGAGI (reference sequence). This CDR3 spans 16 amino acids. CDR3 protein: CASSYSRQTGGDGYTF. CDR3 coding DNA: TGTGCCAGCAGTTACTCCCGGCAGACAGGGGGCGACGGCTACACCTTC.

The chain combines TRBV4-3 with TRBJ2-6, with a weak D call TRBD1 (5 bases). In germline, CDR1 is LGHNA, CDR2 YSLEER. The V end lost 3 bases, the J end lost 3 bases, and 12 bases lay between the germline ends. The CDR3 spans 16 residues. CDR3 coding DNA: TGCGCCAGCAGCCAGGACGACAGCTTTGGGGCCAACGTCCTGACTTTC. It encodes CASSQDDSFGANVLTF.

V and J are TRBV3-1 (or the pseudogene TRBV3-2) and TRBJ1-5; D remains ambiguous. V was pared by 3 bases and J by 2 bases, with 17 bases between. From germline, CDR1 is LGHDT and CDR2 YNNKEL (reference sequence). This CDR3 is 17 amino acids long. The CDR3 bases are TGTGCCAGCAGCCAGGGTCTCTCAGGCGTCGGCAATCAGCCCCAGCATTTT. This codes for CASSQGLSGVGNQPQHF.

The genes are TRBV19 and TRBJ2-2; unclear D gene. Per the germline V gene, CDR1 is LNHDA and CDR2 is SQIVND (reference sequence). The CDR3 runs to 14 residues. The V gene lost 2 bases and the J gene lost 1 base, with 5 bases spanning the gap. In DNA form, the CDR3 reads TGTGCCAGTAGTATACTCCGGAACACCGGGGAGCTGTTTTTT. Encoded protein: CASSILRNTGELFF. Looking up the rest from reference TRBV19 and TRBJ2-2 gives the full variable domain: DGGITQSPKYLFRKEGQNVTLSCEQNLNHDAMYWYRQDPGQGLRLIYYSQIVNDFQKGDIAEGYSVSREKKESFPLTVTSAQKNPTAFYLCASSILRNTGELFFGEGSRLTVL.

J is TRBJ2-1 and V is TRBV27, with D uncertain. The CDR3 totals 12 residues. Trimming cost V 3 bases and J 5 bases, with 5 bases left between them. The germline gives CDR1 MNHEY, CDR2 SMNVEV (reference sequence). CDR3 residues: CASSFPDNEQFF. The CDR3 DNA sequence: TGTGCCAGCAGTTTCCCCGACAATGAGCAGTTCTTC.

The genes are TRBV18 and TRBJ1-2; 9 nucleotides align to TRBD1. This CDR3 contains 17 residues. The V gene's germline CDR1 is KGHSH and CDR2 LQKENI. V gave up 2 bases and J gave up 0 bases; unmatched junction bases: 7. The CDR3 DNA sequence: TGTGCCAGCTCACCATTGGGACAGGGTGCCACTAACTATGGCTACACCTTC. It yields the protein CASSPLGQGATNYGYTF.

V is TRBV6-5 and J is TRBJ1-6, with D uncertain. Between the trimmed V and J ends, which lost 7 bases and 7 bases, there was a span of 17 bases. This CDR3 contains 15 residues. Looked up from germline, CDR1 is MNHEY and CDR2 is SVGAGI. In DNA form, the CDR3 reads TGTGCCAGCAAACTCGGCGGGGTCTCCAATTCACCCCTCCACTTT. Encoded protein: CASKLGGVSNSPLHF.

This clone was recorded a few times. In DNA, the CDR3 is TGCGCCAGCAGCCAACCGACAGGGAACACTGAAGCTTTCTTT. Residues: CASSQPTGNTEAFF. This sequence joins TRBV4-1 and TRBJ1-1, with TRBD1 as a possible D gene (6 bases). CDR3 length equals 14 residues. The germline gives CDR1 MGHRA, CDR2 YSYEKL. Trimming pared 2 bases from V and 1 base from J, leaving 8 bases between.

For this clone: This CDR3 is also generated by other DNA sequences in the sample. The rearrangement links TRBV7-3 to TRBJ1-1, with TRBD1 as a possible D gene (5 bases). Germline CDR1 reads SGHTA; CDR2 reads FQGTGA. The CDR3 sequence is 13 residues long. Trimming left V 2 bases short and J 2 bases short, with 6 bases between. The CDR3 is CASSLGANTEAFF. CDR3 in DNA: TGTGCCAGCAGCTTAGGGGCAAACACTGAAGCTTTCTTT.

This clone has a single count. J is TRBJ2-1 and V is TRBV5-1; 8 nucleotides line up with TRBD1. V gave up 1 base and J gave up 0 bases; unmatched junction bases: 3. This CDR3 is 16 amino acids long. Germline V gene data show CDR1 as SGHRS and CDR2 as YFSETQ. The CDR3 sequence is CASSLSGQGSYNEQFF. CDR3 DNA sequence: TGCGCCAGCAGCTTGAGTGGACAGGGCTCCTACAATGAGCAGTTCTTC.

CDR3 residues: CASSLKSGQAPQGYTF. The CDR3, as DNA: TGCGCCAGCAGCTTGAAATCCGGACAGGCCCCTCAGGGCTACACCTTC. The V and J genes are TRBV5-1 and TRBJ1-2; TRBD1 agrees at 7 bases. V dropped 1 base and J dropped 8; count of bases not matched to a gene: 14. This CDR3 has 16 amino acids. Germline-derived CDR1 and CDR2 are SGHRS and YFSETQ.

This sequence joins TRBV21-1 and TRBJ1-3. TRBV21-1 represents a pseudogene. The CDR3 has 14 residues. CDR3 in amino acids: CASDGEPPGNTIYF. Here the CDR3 DNA reads TGTGCCAGTGACGGAGAGCCCCCTGGAAACACCATATATTTT.

The rearrangement links TRBV3-1 (or the pseudogene TRBV3-2) to TRBJ1-2; 9 bases map to TRBD1. Germline V gene sequence: CDR1 LGHDT, CDR2 YNNKEL (reference sequence). The CDR3 contains 16 residues. V was pared by 0 bases and J by 4 bases, with 6 bases of the junction left unmatched. CDR3 coding DNA: TGTGCCAGCAGCCAAGATCCGTGGACAGGGGCCTATGGCTACACCTTC. This gives the protein CASSQDPWTGAYGYTF.

This clone was recorded a few times. The gene calls are TRBV6-4 and TRBJ1-5; tentative D call: TRBD1 (5 bases). The CDR3 runs 16 residues. Trimming took 6 bases from V and 0 from J, leaving 15 bases between them. Germline CDR1 is MRHNA and CDR2 is SNTAGT. In DNA form, the CDR3 reads TGTGCCAGCAGCTCACCTCAGGGAAGTAGCAATCAGCCCCAGCATTTT. It encodes CASSSPQGSSNQPQHF.

CDR3 protein: CASSQEPAPTGATEAFF. In DNA form, the CDR3 reads TGCGCCAGCAGCCAAGAACCCGCCCCGACAGGGGCGACTGAAGCTTTCTTT. The gene calls are TRBV4-1 and TRBJ1-1; the match to TRBD1 covers 8 bases. From germline, CDR1 is MGHRA and CDR2 YSYEKL. CDR3 length: 17 amino acids. V lost 0 bases to trimming and J lost 5 bases; unmatched junction nucleotides: 11.

The V call is TRBV5-3, the J call TRBJ2-5, with 8 bases matching TRBD2. TRBV5-3 belongs to the ORF category, with a function that is uncertain. The CDR3 is 18 amino acids. Trimming removed 2 bases from V and 4 bases from J; junction bases left unmatched: 16. CDR3 protein: CARSFLHPGLEGGETQYF. For the CDR3, the DNA is TGTGCCAGAAGCTTCCTCCACCCGGGACTAGAGGGCGGAGAGACCCAGTACTTC.

This sequence joins TRBV5-5 and TRBJ2-2; possibly TRBD1 for D (6 bases). The CDR3 loop spans 15 amino acids. Germline CDR1 and CDR2: SGHKS and YYEKEE (reference sequence). V was cut by 1 base and J by 3 bases, with 10 bases left in between. The CDR3 loop reads CASSLLHRDTGELFF. The CDR3 nucleotides read TGTGCCAGCAGCTTGCTTCACAGGGACACCGGGGAGCTGTTTTTT. The whole variable domain, filled in from reference TRBV5-5 and TRBJ2-2, reads DAGVTQSPTHLIKTRGQQVTLRCSPISGHKSVSWYQQVLGQGPQFIFQYYEKEERGRGNFPDRFSARQFPNYSSELNVNALLLGDSALYLCASSLLHRDTGELFFGEGSRLTVL.

J is TRBJ2-5 and V is TRBV7-9; D possibly corresponds to TRBD1 (7 bases). Germline V gene lookup returns CDR1 SEHNR and CDR2 FQNEAQ (reference sequence). There are 15 residues in the CDR3. Trimming cost V 3 bases and J 3 bases, with 14 bases left between them. CDR3 protein: CASSFGGTAKETQYF. The CDR3 bases are TGTGCCAGCAGCTTTGGAGGGACAGCGAAAGAGACCCAGTACTTC.

The chain links TRBV6-2 or TRBV6-3 to TRBJ2-1; no reliable D call. In germline, CDR1 is MNHEY, CDR2 SVGEGT. V gave up 3 bases and J gave up 0 bases, with 9 bases separating them. CDR3 size: 15 residues. The DNA for the CDR3 is TGTGCCAGCAGTTATCTAAGTAGCTCCTACAATGAGCAGTTCTTC. It specifies CASSYLSSSYNEQFF.

This chain connects TRBV19 to TRBJ2-7; 7 nucleotides agree with TRBD1. The CDR3 has 13 amino acids. V gave up 11 bases and J gave up 1 base; unmatched junction bases: 8. CDR1 and CDR2 (germline): LNHDA, SQIVND (reference sequence). CDR3 in amino acids: CAARDSQSYEQYF. The CDR3 DNA reads TGTGCCGCCCGGGACAGCCAATCCTACGAGCAGTACTTC.

The CDR3 reads CASSSSSGRGATQYF. CDR3 DNA: TGTGCCAGCAGCTCATCTAGCGGGAGGGGGGCTACGCAGTATTTT. The gene calls are TRBV7-2 and TRBJ2-3; 12 bases match TRBD2. The CDR3 is 15 residues long. With 4 bases clipped from V and 8 bases from J, the junction kept 7 bases outside the gene matches. Germline V CDR1 and CDR2: SGHTA, FQGNSA.

The chain recombines TRBV6-5 with TRBJ1-4, with D maybe TRBD1 (6 bases). The CDR3 is 15 amino acids. Germline loops: CDR1 MNHEY, CDR2 SVGAGI. V shed 6 bases and J shed 7 bases, with 18 bases lying between them. In DNA, the CDR3 is TGTGCCAGCAGCCAAGTCGGGGGGGCGGGTGAAAAACTGTTTTTT. Translation gives CASSQVGGAGEKLFF.

V is TRBV4-2 and J is TRBJ1-4; D may be TRBD1 (6 bases). Germline V gene lookup returns CDR1 LGHNA and CDR2 YNFKEQ. V lost 0 bases and J 5 bases, leaving 13 bases between the germline ends. CDR3 size: 16 residues. The CDR3 region is CASSQENRETNEKLFF. CDR3 coding DNA: TGTGCCAGCAGCCAAGAGAACAGGGAGACAAATGAAAAACTGTTTTTT.